Reported below is one TCR beta chain. Its antigen is not identified. The data derive from a study of CD8 T cells in ankylosing spondylitis. General study findings and limits: A TCR beta motif of about 8 highly homologous variants appeared characteristic of ankylosing spondylitis blood.

Each CDR3 protein gets one entry after TCRdb re-called the 5' RACE reads with MiXCR. Among hundreds of thousands of distinct CDR3 sequences, 12% were seen once, and the ten largest hold 0.51%. Germline V gene lookup returns CDR1 SEHNR and CDR2 FQNEAQ (reference sequence). Trimming removed 3 bases at V and 5 bases at J, with 8 bases between. This CDR3 has 12 residues. The TCR sequence derives from a male donor with ankylosing spondylitis. The gene calls are TRBV7-9 and TRBJ2-7; D not resolved. Sequenced: blood, either unsorted or a sorted T cell fraction (not recorded which). The CDR3 bases are TGTGCCAGCAGCTTCAGGAGCAACGAGCAGTACTTC. The encoded protein is CASSFRSNEQYF. The whole variable domain, filled in from reference TRBV7-9 and TRBJ2-7, reads DTGVSQNPRHKITKRGQNVTFRCDPISEHNRLYWYRQTLGQGPEFLTYFQNEAQLEKSRLLSDRFSAERPKGSFSTLEIQRTEQGDSAMYLCASSFRSNEQYFGPGTRLTVT.